One sample yielded the 17 T cell receptor beta chains listed below, sequenced in a study of shared clonotypes between healthy human individuals. Terminally differentiated effector memory CD45RA+ cells were excluded by CCR7 positive selection of CD45RO-negative cells. Profiling relied on immunoSEQ multiplex PCR, and the TCRdb table lists in-frame clones only, not all of them. This table holds more than 500,000 clones, 95% found once. Sequenced input: naive CD8+ T cells sorted from blood. The receptors derive from a woman aged 30 to 39 in good health.

J is TRBJ2-3 and V is TRBV7-9; the match to TRBD2 covers 12 bases. The CDR3 totals 15 residues. V was pared by 6 bases and J by 4 bases, with 5 bases of the junction left unmatched. Germline loops: CDR1 SEHNR, CDR2 FQNEAQ (reference sequence). The CDR3 region is CASRLAGGNADTQYF. In DNA, the CDR3 is TGTGCCAGCAGGCTAGCGGGAGGGAACGCAGATACGCAGTATTTT.

The chain is built from TRBV27 and TRBJ2-7, with TRBD1 matching over 12 bases. Germline V gives CDR1 MNHEY, CDR2 SMNVEV (reference sequence). The CDR3 totals 15 residues. V was clipped by 5 bases and J by 6 bases; unmatched bases: 8. In nucleotides, the CDR3 is TGTGCCAGCAGTCTGACGGGACAGGGGGCGGTCGAGCAGTACTTC. Translated: CASSLTGQGAVEQYF.

This chain links TRBV5-6 with TRBJ1-1; D ambiguous. Trimming left V 2 bases short and J 11 bases short, with 16 bases between. Germline CDR1 and CDR2: SGHDT and YYEEEE. This CDR3 is built from 13 residues. For the CDR3, the DNA is TGTGCCAGCAGCTTTGGAGAACCTTCCGGGGCTTTCTTT. It translates to CASSFGEPSGAFF.

J is TRBJ1-2 and V is TRBV5-4, with 10 nucleotides matching TRBD1. The trim removed 5 bases at V and 3 bases at J, leaving 4 bases unmatched. CDR1 SGHNT and CDR2 YYREEE come from the germline V gene (reference sequence). The length of the CDR3 is 14 residues. The CDR3 DNA follows: TGTGCCAGCAGTAATGGACAGGGGGACTATGGCTACACCTTC. Its protein product is CASSNGQGDYGYTF. Based on the CDR3 plus reference TRBV5-4 and TRBJ1-2, the full variable domain is ETGVTQSPTHLIKTRGQQVTLRCSSQSGHNTVSWYQQALGQGPQFIFQYYREEENGRGNFPPRFSGLQFPNYSSELNVNALELDDSALYLCASSNGQGDYGYTFGSGTRLTVV.

The chain uses TRBV11-3 and TRBJ1-2; TRBD1 matches 7 bases. Looked up from germline, CDR1 is SGHNT and CDR2 is YENEEA. CDR3 length: 13 amino acids. J lost 4 bases, V lost 4 bases, and 3 bases had no gene match. CDR3 loop: CASSSGGGYGYTF. For the CDR3, the DNA is TGTGCCAGCAGCTCAGGGGGTGGCTATGGCTACACCTTC.

The gene calls are TRBV11-1 and TRBJ2-7; TRBD2 matches 11 bases. V was pared by 5 bases and J by 3 bases, with 9 bases of the junction left unmatched. CDR1 is SGHAT, CDR2 FQDESV, per germline (reference sequence). The CDR3 loop spans 16 amino acids. The CDR3 DNA follows: TGTGCCAGCAGCACCACTAGCGGGAGATCCCACTACGAGCAGTACTTC. As protein: CASSTTSGRSHYEQYF.

About this clone: This sample includes further DNA sequences coding for the same CDR3. The chain recombines TRBV2 with TRBJ2-7; TRBD2 matches at 11 bases. Germline values: CDR1 SNHLY, CDR2 FYNNEI. This CDR3 is 15 amino acids long. V shed 6 bases, J shed 0 bases, and the junction held 4 bases outside the gene matches. CDR3 region: CASSATSGSSYEQYF. The DNA for the CDR3 is TGTGCCAGCAGCGCTACTAGCGGGAGCTCCTACGAGCAGTACTTC.

The V call is TRBV2, the J call TRBJ1-4; 7 bases are shared with TRBD1. CDR1 is SNHLY, CDR2 FYNNEI, per germline. The V and J ends lost 7 bases and 0 bases, in that order; junction bases with no gene match: 14. This CDR3 has 18 amino acids. The CDR3 DNA is TGTGCCAGCATTCCTAACCGGGACAGAATTGCAACTAATGAAAAACTGTTTTTT. Its translation: CASIPNRDRIATNEKLFF.

This chain links TRBV5-6 with TRBJ1-1; D is unresolved. Germline loops: CDR1 SGHDT, CDR2 YYEEEE. Trimming stripped 3 bases from V and 0 bases from J, with 6 bases between. The CDR3 is made up of 13 amino acids. CDR3 sequence (DNA): TGTGCCAGCAGCTCCACGGTGAACACTGAAGCTTTCTTT. Translated, it gives CASSSTVNTEAFF.

The chain recombines TRBV28 with TRBJ2-2; D not resolved. The CDR3 is made up of 18 amino acids. Looked up from germline, CDR1 is MDHEN and CDR2 is SYDVKM. V lost 4 bases to trimming and J lost 1 base, with 19 bases between them. The DNA for the CDR3 is TGTGCCAGCAGTTCCACCCCAAAGACGGCGCGGAACACCGGGGAGCTGTTTTTT. Translation: CASSSTPKTARNTGELFF.

The V call is TRBV27, the J call TRBJ1-5, with a possible D match to TRBD1 (5 bases). Germline CDR1 and CDR2: MNHEY and SMNVEV (reference sequence). The CDR3 runs 14 residues. Trimming shortened V by 3 bases and J by 6 bases, and 12 bases separated the two germline ends. This chain's CDR3 is CASSLAGFGQPQHF. The DNA of the CDR3 is TGTGCCAGCAGTTTGGCAGGGTTCGGTCAGCCCCAGCATTTT.

This chain joins TRBV27 and TRBJ2-1; possibly TRBD1 or TRBD2 for D (5 bases each). The CDR3 is 15 amino acids. Looked up from germline, CDR1 is MNHEY and CDR2 is SMNVEV (reference sequence). Trimming removed 3 bases at V and 7 bases at J, with 16 bases between. CDR3: CASSLLGEIANEQFF. CDR3 DNA: TGTGCCAGCAGTTTGTTGGGGGAAATAGCAAATGAGCAGTTCTTC.

The gene calls are TRBV10-3 and TRBJ2-1, with 8 nucleotides matching TRBD2. In germline, CDR1 is ENHRY, CDR2 SYGVKD. This CDR3 has 15 residues. With 2 bases clipped from V and 2 bases from J, the junction kept 2 bases outside the gene matches. DNA of the CDR3: TGTGCCATCAGTGAGACGGGACTAGCCTACAATGAGCAGTTCTTC. Its protein is CAISETGLAYNEQFF.

This chain joins TRBV11-2 and TRBJ2-7; 7 positions match TRBD2. V lost 2 bases to trimming and J lost 0 bases; unmatched junction nucleotides: 13. This CDR3 region has 18 residues. The germline V gene has CDR1 SGHAT and CDR2 FQNNGV. The CDR3 DNA reads as TGTGCCAGCAGCTTACACCCCACCATCCGGGACTACTCCTACGAGCAGTACTTC. This codes for CASSLHPTIRDYSYEQYF. Combining the CDR3 with reference TRBV11-2 and TRBJ2-7 gives the whole variable domain EAGVAQSPRYKIIEKRQSVAFWCNPISGHATLYWYQQILGQGPKLLIQFQNNGVVDDSQLPKDRFSAERLKGVDSTLKIQPAKLEDSAVYLCASSLHPTIRDYSYEQYFGPGTRLTVT.

The genes are TRBV11-2 and TRBJ2-7; 10 nucleotides line up with TRBD2. Germline lookup yields CDR1 SGHAT and CDR2 FQNNGV. CDR3 length: 18 residues. V shed 1 base and J 1 base; nucleotides not matched to a gene: 10. The CDR3 sequence is CASSLARTSGLPSYEQYF. Here the CDR3 DNA reads TGTGCCAGCAGCTTAGCCAGGACTAGCGGTCTGCCATCCTACGAGCAGTACTTC.

This clone was seen a single time. The chain links TRBV5-1 to TRBJ2-7; D possibly corresponds to TRBD1 (6 bases). Trimming stripped 2 bases from V and 2 bases from J, with 11 bases between. The V gene's germline CDR1 is SGHRS and CDR2 YFSETQ. The CDR3 sequence is 14 residues long. The CDR3 bases are TGCGCCAGCAGCTTAACAGGGTATCCCTACGAGCAGTACTTC. It encodes CASSLTGYPYEQYF.

This chain uses TRBV6-1 with TRBJ2-1, with D tentatively TRBD2 (5 bases). V was pared by 5 bases and J by 9 bases, with 17 bases between. Germline V gives CDR1 MNHNS, CDR2 SASEGT. The CDR3 is made up of 14 amino acids. CDR3 coding DNA: TGTGCCAGCAGTCTTCTAGAGGAGGCGAGTGAGCAGTTCTTC. This encodes CASSLLEEASEQFF.